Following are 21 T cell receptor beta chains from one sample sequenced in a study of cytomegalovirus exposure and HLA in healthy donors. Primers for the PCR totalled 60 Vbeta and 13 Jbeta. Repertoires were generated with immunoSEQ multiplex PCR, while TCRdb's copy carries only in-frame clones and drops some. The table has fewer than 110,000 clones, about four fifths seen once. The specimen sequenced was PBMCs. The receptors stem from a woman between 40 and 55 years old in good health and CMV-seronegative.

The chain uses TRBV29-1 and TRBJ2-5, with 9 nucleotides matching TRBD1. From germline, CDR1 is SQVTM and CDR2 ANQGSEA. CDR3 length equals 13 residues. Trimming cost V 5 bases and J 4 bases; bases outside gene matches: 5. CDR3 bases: TGCAGCGTTCAACAGGGGGCTAGAGAGACCCAGTACTTC. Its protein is CSVQQGARETQYF.

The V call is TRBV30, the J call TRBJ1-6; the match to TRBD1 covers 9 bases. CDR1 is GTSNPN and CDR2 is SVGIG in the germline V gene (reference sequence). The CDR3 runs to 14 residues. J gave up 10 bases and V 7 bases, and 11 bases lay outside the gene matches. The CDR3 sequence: CASGLGQGISPLHF. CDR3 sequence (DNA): TGTGCCTCGGGCCTGGGACAGGGAATCTCACCCCTCCACTTT.

CDR3 protein: CASSLYYSPSGANVLTF. CDR3 coding DNA: TGTGCCAGCAGCTTATACTATAGCCCCTCTGGGGCCAACGTCCTGACTTTC. The chain is built from TRBV13 and TRBJ2-6; D unclear. Trimming removed 2 bases from V and 0 bases from J, with 11 bases in between. The CDR3 has 17 residues. Germline CDR1 and CDR2: PRHDT and FYEKMQ (reference sequence).

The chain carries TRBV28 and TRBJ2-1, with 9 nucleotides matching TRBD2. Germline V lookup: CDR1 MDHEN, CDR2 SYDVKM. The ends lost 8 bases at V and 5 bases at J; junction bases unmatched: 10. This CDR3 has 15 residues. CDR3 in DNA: TGTGCCAGCCACCCGTGGACTAGCGTGGACAATGAGCAGTTCTTC. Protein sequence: CASHPWTSVDNEQFF.

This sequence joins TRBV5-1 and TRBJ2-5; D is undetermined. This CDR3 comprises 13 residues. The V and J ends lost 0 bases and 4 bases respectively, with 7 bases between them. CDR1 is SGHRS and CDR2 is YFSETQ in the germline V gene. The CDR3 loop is CASSLAPGETQYF. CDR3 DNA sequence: TGCGCCAGCAGCTTGGCCCCAGGAGAGACCCAGTACTTC. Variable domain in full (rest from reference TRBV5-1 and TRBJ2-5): KAGVTQTPRYLIKTRGQQVTLSCSPISGHRSVSWYQQTPGQGLQFLFEYFSETQRNKGNFPGRFSGRQFSNSRSEMNVSTLELGDSALYLCASSLAPGETQYFGPGTRLLVL.

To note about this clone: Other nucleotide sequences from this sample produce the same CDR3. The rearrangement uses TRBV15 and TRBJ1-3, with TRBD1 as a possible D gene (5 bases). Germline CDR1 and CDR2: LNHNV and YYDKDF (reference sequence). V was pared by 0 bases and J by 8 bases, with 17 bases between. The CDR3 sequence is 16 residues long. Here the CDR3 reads CATSRDLRRGRDTIYF. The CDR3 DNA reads TGTGCCACCAGCAGAGATCTTCGTAGGGGCCGCGACACCATATATTTT.

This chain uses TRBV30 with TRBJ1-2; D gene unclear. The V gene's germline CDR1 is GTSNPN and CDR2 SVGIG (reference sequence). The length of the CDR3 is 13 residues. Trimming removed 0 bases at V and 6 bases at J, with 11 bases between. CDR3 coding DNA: TGTGCCTGGAGTGTAACCGAAGCGGATGGCTACACCTTC. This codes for CAWSVTEADGYTF.

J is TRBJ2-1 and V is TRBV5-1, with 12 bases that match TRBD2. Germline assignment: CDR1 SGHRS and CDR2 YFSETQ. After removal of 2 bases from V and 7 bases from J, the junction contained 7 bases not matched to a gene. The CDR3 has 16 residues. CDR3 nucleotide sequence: TGCGCCAGCAGCTTACGGACTAGCGGGATTGTTAATGAGCAGTTCTTC. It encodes CASSLRTSGIVNEQFF.

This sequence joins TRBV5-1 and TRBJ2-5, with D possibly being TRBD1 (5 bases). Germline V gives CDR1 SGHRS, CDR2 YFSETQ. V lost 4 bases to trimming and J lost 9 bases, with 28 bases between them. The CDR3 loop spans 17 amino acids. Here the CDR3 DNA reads TGCGCCAGCAGCGCTGGAAGCGAACAGGTCAACGTCAAGGCCCAGTACTTC. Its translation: CASSAGSEQVNVKAQYF.

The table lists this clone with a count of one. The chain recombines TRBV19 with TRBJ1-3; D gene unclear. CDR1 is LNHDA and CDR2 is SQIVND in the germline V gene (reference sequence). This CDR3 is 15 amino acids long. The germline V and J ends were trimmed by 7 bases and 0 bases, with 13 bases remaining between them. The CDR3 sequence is CASTPEAASGNTIYF. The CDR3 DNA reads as TGTGCCAGTACCCCCGAGGCAGCCTCTGGAAACACCATATATTTT.

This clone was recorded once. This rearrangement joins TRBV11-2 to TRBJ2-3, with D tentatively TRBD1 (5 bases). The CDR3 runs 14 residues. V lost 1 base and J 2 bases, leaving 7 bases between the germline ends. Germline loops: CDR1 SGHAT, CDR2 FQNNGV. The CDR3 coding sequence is TGTGCCAGCAGCTTAGGACAGCTCACAGATACGCAGTATTTT. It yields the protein CASSLGQLTDTQYF. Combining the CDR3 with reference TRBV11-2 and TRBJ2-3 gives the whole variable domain EAGVAQSPRYKIIEKRQSVAFWCNPISGHATLYWYQQILGQGPKLLIQFQNNGVVDDSQLPKDRFSAERLKGVDSTLKIQPAKLEDSAVYLCASSLGQLTDTQYFGPGTRLTVL.

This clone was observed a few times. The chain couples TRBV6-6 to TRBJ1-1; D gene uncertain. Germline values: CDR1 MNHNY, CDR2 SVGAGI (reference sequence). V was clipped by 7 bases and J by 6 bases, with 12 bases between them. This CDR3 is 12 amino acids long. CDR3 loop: CASNFPTPEAFF. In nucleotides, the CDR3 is TGTGCCAGCAACTTCCCAACCCCTGAAGCTTTCTTT.

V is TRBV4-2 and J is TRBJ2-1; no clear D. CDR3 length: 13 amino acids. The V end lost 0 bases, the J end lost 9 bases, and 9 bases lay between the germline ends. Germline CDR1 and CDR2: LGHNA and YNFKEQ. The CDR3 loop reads CASSQDQEAEQFF. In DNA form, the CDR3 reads TGTGCCAGCAGCCAAGACCAGGAAGCTGAGCAGTTCTTC.

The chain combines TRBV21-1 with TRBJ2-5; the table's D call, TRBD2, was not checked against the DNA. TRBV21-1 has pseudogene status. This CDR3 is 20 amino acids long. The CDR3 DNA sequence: TGTGCCAGCAGCAAGAAGCCCTATGAGCGGGTCCACTCCGATCAAGAGACCCAGTACTTC. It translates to CASSKKPYERVHSDQETQYF.

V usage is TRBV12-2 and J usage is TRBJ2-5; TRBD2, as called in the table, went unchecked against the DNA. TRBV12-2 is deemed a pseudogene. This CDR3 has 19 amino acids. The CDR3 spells CASRLAEGGASGREETQYF. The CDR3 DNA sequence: TGTGCAAGTCGCTTAGCAGAGGGAGGCGCTAGCGGGAGGGAAGAGACCCAGTACTTC.

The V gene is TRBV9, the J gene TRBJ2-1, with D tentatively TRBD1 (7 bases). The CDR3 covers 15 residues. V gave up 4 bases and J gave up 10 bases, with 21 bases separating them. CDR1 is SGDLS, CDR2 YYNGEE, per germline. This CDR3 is CASSFAGTEFGEQFF. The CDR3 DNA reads TGTGCCAGCAGCTTCGCGGGGACAGAATTTGGCGAGCAGTTCTTC.

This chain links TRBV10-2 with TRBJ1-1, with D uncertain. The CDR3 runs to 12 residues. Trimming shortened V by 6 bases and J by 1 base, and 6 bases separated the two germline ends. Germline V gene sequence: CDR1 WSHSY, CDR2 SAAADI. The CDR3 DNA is TGCGCCAGCAGCTCGGGGAACACTGAAGCTTTCTTT. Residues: CASSSGNTEAFF.

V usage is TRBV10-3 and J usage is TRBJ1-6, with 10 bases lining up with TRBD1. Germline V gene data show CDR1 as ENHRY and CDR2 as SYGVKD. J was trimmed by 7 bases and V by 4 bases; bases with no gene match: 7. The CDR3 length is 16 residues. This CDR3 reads CAISALGQGGNSPLHF. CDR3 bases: TGTGCCATCAGTGCCCTAGGACAGGGGGGCAATTCACCCCTCCACTTT.

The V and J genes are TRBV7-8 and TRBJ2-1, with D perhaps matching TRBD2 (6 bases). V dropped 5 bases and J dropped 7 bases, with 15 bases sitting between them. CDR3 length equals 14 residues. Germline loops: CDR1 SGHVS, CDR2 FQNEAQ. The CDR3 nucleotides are TGTGCCAGCAGCCTATGGGACGGACTAAATGAGCAGTTCTTC. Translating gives CASSLWDGLNEQFF.

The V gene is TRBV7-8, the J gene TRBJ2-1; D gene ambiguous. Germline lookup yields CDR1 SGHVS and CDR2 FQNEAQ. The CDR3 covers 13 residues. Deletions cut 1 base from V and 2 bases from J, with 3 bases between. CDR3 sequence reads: CASSLVTYNEQFF. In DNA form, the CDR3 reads TGTGCCAGCAGCTTAGTAACCTACAATGAGCAGTTCTTC.

As DNA, the CDR3 is TGTGCCAGCAGCCAAGAATCGGGGTTGGCAGCTTCCACAGATACGCAGTATTTT. The encoded protein is CASSQESGLAASTDTQYF. V usage is TRBV14 and J usage is TRBJ2-3; D is perhaps TRBD2 (5 bases). There are 18 residues in the CDR3. V dropped 0 bases and J dropped 2 bases, with 18 bases sitting between them. Per the germline V gene, CDR1 is SGHDN and CDR2 is FVKESK. The full variable domain, in which reference TRBV14 and TRBJ2-3 provide the parts outside the CDR3, is EAGVTQFPSHSVIEKGQTVTLRCDPISGHDNLYWYRRVMGKEIKFLLHFVKESKQDESGMPNNRFLAERTGGTYSTLKVQPAELEDSGVYFCASSQESGLAASTDTQYFGPGTRLTVL.